These 20 T cell receptor beta chains originate from one sample sequenced in a study of blood T cell repertoires in COVID-19. Generated by immunoSEQ multiplex PCR, the TCRdb table keeps only in-frame clones and is missing some. The sample consists of more than 200,000 clones, about 89% of them appearing once. Material: PBMCs or T cells enriched from blood (not recorded which). Source of these receptors: a woman aged 25 to 45 who had recovered from COVID-19.

This chain connects TRBV7-2 to TRBJ1-1; TRBD1 is a possible D gene (5 bases). The CDR3 length is 16 residues. From germline, CDR1 is SGHTA and CDR2 FQGNSA. Trimming cost V 1 base and J 4 bases, with 16 bases left between them. The CDR3 coding sequence is TGTGCCAGCAGCTTAGAGGTGGGACTGGCCGGCACTGAAGCTTTCTTT. Its protein product is CASSLEVGLAGTEAFF.

This sequence joins TRBV6-5 and TRBJ2-2; D is ambiguous. V gave up 6 bases and J gave up 4 bases, with 12 bases separating them. This CDR3 has 14 amino acids. Germline lookup yields CDR1 MNHEY and CDR2 SVGAGI. The CDR3 nucleotides are TGTGCCAGCAGGTTCCCTTCGGTCACCGGGGAGCTGTTTTTT. This sequence encodes CASRFPSVTGELFF.

The chain couples TRBV18 to TRBJ2-1; D not certain. There are 11 residues in the CDR3. Trimming took off 2 bases at V and 9 bases at J, with 5 bases between the two ends. Germline values: CDR1 KGHSH, CDR2 LQKENI. CDR3 nucleotide sequence: TGTGCCAGCTCACCAACGGGTGAGCAGTTCTTC. Translating gives CASSPTGEQFF. Looking up the rest from reference TRBV18 and TRBJ2-1 gives the full variable domain: NAGVMQNPRHLVRRRGQEARLRCSPMKGHSHVYWYRQLPEEGLKFMVYLQKENIIDESGMPKERFSAEFPKEGPSILRIQQVVRGDSAAYFCASSPTGEQFFGPGTRLTVL.

This rearrangement joins TRBV2 to TRBJ2-5, with D possibly being TRBD1 (5 bases). Trimming left V 3 bases short and J 2 bases short, with 10 bases between. The CDR3 has 14 residues. Germline V gene data show CDR1 as SNHLY and CDR2 as FYNNEI. The CDR3 DNA is TGTGCCAGCAGTGACCCAGGGATACAAGAGACCCAGTACTTC. It codes for CASSDPGIQETQYF.

This chain connects TRBV30 to TRBJ1-6; D possibly corresponds to TRBD1 (5 bases). The V gene lost 5 bases and the J gene lost 9 bases, with 14 bases spanning the gap. Germline CDR1 GTSNPN, CDR2 SVGIG (reference sequence). The CDR3 runs 13 residues. As DNA, the CDR3 is TGTGCCTGGTCGACTCAGGGTGGTTCACCCCTCCACTTT. Protein sequence: CAWSTQGGSPLHF. The whole variable domain, remainder taken from reference TRBV30 and TRBJ1-6, is SQTIHQWPATLVQPVGSPLSLECTVEGTSNPNLYWYRQAAGRGLQLLFYSVGIGQISSEVPQNLSASRPQDRQFILSSKKLLLSDSGFYLCAWSTQGGSPLHFGNGTRLTVT.

The chain recombines TRBV3-1 (or the pseudogene TRBV3-2) with TRBJ1-5; 10 nucleotides line up with TRBD1. The V gene's germline CDR1 is LGHDT and CDR2 YNNKEL (reference sequence). The CDR3 is made up of 16 amino acids. With 3 bases clipped from V and 6 bases from J, the junction kept 8 bases outside the gene matches. The CDR3: CASSQSPGTGVQPQHF. CDR3 DNA: TGTGCCAGCAGCCAGAGTCCCGGGACAGGGGTTCAGCCCCAGCATTTT.

The rearrangement joins TRBV30 to TRBJ1-2; TRBD1 aligns across 9 bases. This CDR3 comprises 13 residues. J lost 6 bases, V lost 3 bases, and 5 bases had no gene match. Germline CDR1 GTSNPN, CDR2 SVGIG (reference sequence). The CDR3 is CAWRPQGADGYTF. CDR3 DNA sequence: TGTGCCTGGAGGCCACAGGGGGCCGATGGCTACACCTTC.

The chain couples TRBV4-3 to TRBJ2-3; TRBD2 matches at 11 bases. Germline V gene lookup returns CDR1 LGHNA and CDR2 YSLEER. The CDR3 loop spans 19 amino acids. V shed 1 base, J shed 2 bases, and the junction held 11 bases outside the gene matches. CDR3: CASSQGKTSGIFLTDTQYF. The DNA for the CDR3 is TGCGCCAGCAGCCAAGGAAAGACTAGCGGGATTTTCCTCACAGATACGCAGTATTTT.

This chain connects TRBV7-2 to TRBJ2-7; no definite D call. V was trimmed by 1 base and J by 4 bases, leaving 17 bases between them. Germline CDR1 and CDR2: SGHTA and FQGNSA. The CDR3 has 16 residues. The CDR3, as DNA: TGTGCCAGCAGCTTAGTGTCCCAAGCAGGTCGGTACGAGCAGTACTTC. Its protein is CASSLVSQAGRYEQYF.

V gene TRBV28 combines with J gene TRBJ1-1; 11 bases align to TRBD1. This CDR3 contains 16 residues. Trimming cost V 10 bases and J 1 base; bases outside gene matches: 11. Germline V gene sequence: CDR1 MDHEN, CDR2 SYDVKM. The CDR3 nucleotides read TGTGCCACCAGGACAGGGGGCACTGGGAAGAACACTGAAGCTTTCTTT. This encodes CATRTGGTGKNTEAFF.

V and J are TRBV7-2 and TRBJ1-2; 7 bases agree with TRBD1. V gave up 6 bases and J gave up 0 bases; unmatched junction bases: 4. In germline, CDR1 is SGHTA, CDR2 FQGNSA. The CDR3 runs to 14 residues. In nucleotides, the CDR3 is TGTGCCAGCAGACCGGACAGGACTAACTATGGCTACACCTTC. As protein: CASRPDRTNYGYTF.

This sequence joins TRBV4-2 and TRBJ1-1; tentative D call: TRBD1 (5 bases). CDR3 length: 18 residues. Germline values: CDR1 LGHNA, CDR2 YNFKEQ. V lost 1 base and J 4 bases, leaving 22 bases between the germline ends. The CDR3: CASSQVTLRQLIITEAFF. The CDR3, as DNA: TGTGCCAGCAGCCAAGTGACTCTAAGACAGTTGATAATCACTGAAGCTTTCTTT.

This clone was detected only once. The chain couples TRBV10-3 to TRBJ2-7; 11 bases map to TRBD2. V dropped 2 bases and J dropped 5; count of bases not matched to a gene: 11. CDR1 is ENHRY and CDR2 is SYGVKD in the germline V gene. The CDR3 has 17 residues. This CDR3 is CAISEPAYSGRADEQYF. The CDR3 DNA reads TGTGCCATCAGTGAGCCTGCTTATAGCGGGAGGGCCGACGAGCAGTACTTC.

The chain carries TRBV4-1 and TRBJ2-7; D may be TRBD1 (5 bases). The CDR3 sequence is 16 residues long. Per germline, CDR1 MGHRA and CDR2 YSYEKL. Deletions cut 0 bases from V and 4 bases from J, with 16 bases between. The CDR3 is CASSQDSPGYRYEQYF. CDR3 nucleotide sequence: TGCGCCAGCAGCCAAGATTCGCCAGGGTATCGGTACGAGCAGTACTTC.

The chain employs TRBV6-6 and TRBJ2-7, with D hard to call. CDR1 is MNHNY and CDR2 is SVGAGI in the germline V gene (reference sequence). There are 12 residues in the CDR3. The V gene lost 5 bases and the J gene lost 4 bases, with 9 bases spanning the gap. This chain's CDR3 is CASSPSVYEQYF. CDR3 coding DNA: TGTGCCAGCAGTCCTAGTGTGTACGAGCAGTACTTC.

The chain has TRBV28 and TRBJ1-3, with 7 bases matching TRBD1. J gave up 2 bases and V 6 bases, and 10 bases lay outside the gene matches. CDR1 is MDHEN and CDR2 is SYDVKM in the germline V gene. The CDR3 contains 16 residues. CDR3 nucleotide sequence: TGTGCCAGCAGCTCATCTACAGGGGCCGCTGGAAACACCATATATTTT. Translated, it gives CASSSSTGAAGNTIYF.

A few counts support this clone. The rearrangement uses TRBV29-1 and TRBJ1-2; 7 positions match TRBD1. Germline loops: CDR1 SQVTM, CDR2 ANQGSEA. This CDR3 contains 12 residues. With 3 bases clipped from V and 7 bases from J, the junction kept 5 bases outside the gene matches. CDR3 protein: CSVDTGVVGYTF. The CDR3 region has the DNA TGCAGCGTTGACACAGGGGTCGTTGGCTACACCTTC.

This clone was detected only once. The rearrangement links TRBV7-2 to TRBJ2-7; 11 bases match TRBD2. CDR1 and CDR2 (germline): SGHTA, FQGNSA. This CDR3 is built from 15 residues. Losses at the gene ends were 5 bases for V and 2 bases for J; bases not matched to a gene: 5. CDR3 sequence reads: CASSILAGEAYEQYF. Here the CDR3 DNA reads TGTGCCAGCAGCATACTAGCGGGAGAAGCCTACGAGCAGTACTTC.

This chain links TRBV7-3 with TRBJ2-3, with 8 bases matching TRBD1. There are 16 residues in the CDR3. Germline V lookup: CDR1 SGHTA, CDR2 FQGTGA. The trim removed 5 bases at V and 0 bases at J, leaving 7 bases unmatched. CDR3 coding DNA: TGTGCCAGCAGCCTTCGACAGGGGATAAGCACAGATACGCAGTATTTT. Residues: CASSLRQGISTDTQYF.

The chain is built from TRBV27 and TRBJ2-1; 7 bases align to TRBD1. The V segment lost 4 bases and the J segment 8 bases; nucleotides outside the gene matches: 8. Germline V gene sequence: CDR1 MNHEY, CDR2 SMNVEV (reference sequence). CDR3 length: 14 residues. CDR3 coding DNA: TGTGCCAGCAGTTGGTCAGGGGGACGGTATGAGCAGTTCTTC. It encodes CASSWSGGRYEQFF.